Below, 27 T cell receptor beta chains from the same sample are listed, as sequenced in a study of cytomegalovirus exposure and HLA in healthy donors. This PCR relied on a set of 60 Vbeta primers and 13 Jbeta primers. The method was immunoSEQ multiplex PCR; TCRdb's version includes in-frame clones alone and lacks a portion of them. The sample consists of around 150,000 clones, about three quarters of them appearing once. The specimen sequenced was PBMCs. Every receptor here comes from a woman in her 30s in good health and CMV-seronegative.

CDR3 nucleotide sequence: TGTGCCAGCAGCCGCGGGGTAGGCACTGAAGCTTTCTTT. It specifies CASSRGVGTEAFF. V usage is TRBV7-3 and J usage is TRBJ1-1; no definite D call. Trimming shortened V by 5 bases and J by 4 bases, and 11 bases separated the two germline ends. The CDR3 length is 13 residues. The germline gives CDR1 SGHTA, CDR2 FQGTGA.

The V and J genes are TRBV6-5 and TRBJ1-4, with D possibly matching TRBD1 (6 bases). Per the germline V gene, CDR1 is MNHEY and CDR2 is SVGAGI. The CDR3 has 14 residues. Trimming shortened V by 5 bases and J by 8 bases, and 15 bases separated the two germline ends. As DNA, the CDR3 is TGTGCCAGCAGTGTGGGCGCAGGGGCGGAAAAACTGTTTTTT. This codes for CASSVGAGAEKLFF.

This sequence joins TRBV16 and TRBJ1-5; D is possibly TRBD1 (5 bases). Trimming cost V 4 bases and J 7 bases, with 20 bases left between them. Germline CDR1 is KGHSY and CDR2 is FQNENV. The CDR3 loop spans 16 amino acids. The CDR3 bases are TGTGCCAGCAGCCTCAGAGGGACTGCGGCGGGCCAGCCCCAGCATTTT. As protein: CASSLRGTAAGQPQHF.

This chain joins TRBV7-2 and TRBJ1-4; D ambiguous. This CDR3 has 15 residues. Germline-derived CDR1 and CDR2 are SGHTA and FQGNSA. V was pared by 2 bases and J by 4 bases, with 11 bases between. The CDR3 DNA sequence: TGTGCCAGCAGCTTATTATCCGGGAATAATGAAAAACTGTTTTTT. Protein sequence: CASSLLSGNNEKLFF.

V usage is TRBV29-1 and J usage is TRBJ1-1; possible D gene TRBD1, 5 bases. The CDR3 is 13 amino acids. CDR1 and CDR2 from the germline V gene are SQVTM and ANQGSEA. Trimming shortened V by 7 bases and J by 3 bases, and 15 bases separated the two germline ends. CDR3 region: CSAQTGVDTEAFF. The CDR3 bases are TGCAGCGCACAAACGGGGGTCGACACTGAAGCTTTCTTT.

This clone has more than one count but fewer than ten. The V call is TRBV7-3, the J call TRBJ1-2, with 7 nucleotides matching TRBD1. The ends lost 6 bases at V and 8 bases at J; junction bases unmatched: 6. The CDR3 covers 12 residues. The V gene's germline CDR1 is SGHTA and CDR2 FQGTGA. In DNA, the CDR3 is TGTGCCAGCAGTCTAGGGGGCCGGGGCTACACCTTC. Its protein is CASSLGGRGYTF.

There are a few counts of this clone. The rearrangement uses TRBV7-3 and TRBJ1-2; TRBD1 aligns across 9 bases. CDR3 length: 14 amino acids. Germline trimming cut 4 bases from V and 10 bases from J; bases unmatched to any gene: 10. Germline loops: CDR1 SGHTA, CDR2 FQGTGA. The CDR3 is CASSSKITGGDYTF. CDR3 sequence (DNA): TGTGCCAGCAGCTCTAAGATAACAGGGGGCGACTACACCTTC.

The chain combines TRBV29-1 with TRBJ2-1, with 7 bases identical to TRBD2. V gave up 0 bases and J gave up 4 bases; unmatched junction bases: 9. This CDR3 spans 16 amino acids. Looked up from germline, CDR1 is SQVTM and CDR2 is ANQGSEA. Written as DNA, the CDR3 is TGCAGCGTTGAAGATGCGGCTAGCGGACAATACAATGAGCAGTTCTTC. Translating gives CSVEDAASGQYNEQFF.

The CDR3 DNA follows: TGCAGCGTCGACAGGGGGAACACTGAAGCTTTCTTT. Encoded protein: CSVDRGNTEAFF. The rearrangement uses TRBV29-1 and TRBJ1-1, with 8 bases that match TRBD1. The CDR3 is 12 residues long. The V and J ends lost 6 bases and 1 base, in that order; junction bases with no gene match: 1. Germline assignment: CDR1 SQVTM and CDR2 ANQGSEA.

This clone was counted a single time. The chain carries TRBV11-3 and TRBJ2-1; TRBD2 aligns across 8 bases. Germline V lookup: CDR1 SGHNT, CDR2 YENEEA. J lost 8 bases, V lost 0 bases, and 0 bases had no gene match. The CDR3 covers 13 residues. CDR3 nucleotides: TGTGCCAGCAGCTTAGAACTAGCGGATGAGCAGTTCTTC. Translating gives CASSLELADEQFF. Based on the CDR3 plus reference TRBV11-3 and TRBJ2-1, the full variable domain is EAGVVQSPRYKIIEKKQPVAFWCNPISGHNTLYWYLQNLGQGPELLIRYENEEAVDDSQLPKDRFSAERLKGVDSTLKIQPAELGDSAVYLCASSLELADEQFFGPGTRLTVL.

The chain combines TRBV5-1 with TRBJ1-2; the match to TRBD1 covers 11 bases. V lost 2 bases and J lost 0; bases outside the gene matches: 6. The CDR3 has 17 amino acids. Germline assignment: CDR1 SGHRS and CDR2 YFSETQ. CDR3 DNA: TGCGCCAGCAGCTTTCTAGGACAGGGGGCAACTAACTATGGCTACACCTTC. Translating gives CASSFLGQGATNYGYTF. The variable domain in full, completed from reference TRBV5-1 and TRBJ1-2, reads KAGVTQTPRYLIKTRGQQVTLSCSPISGHRSVSWYQQTPGQGLQFLFEYFSETQRNKGNFPGRFSGRQFSNSRSEMNVSTLELGDSALYLCASSFLGQGATNYGYTFGSGTRLTVV.

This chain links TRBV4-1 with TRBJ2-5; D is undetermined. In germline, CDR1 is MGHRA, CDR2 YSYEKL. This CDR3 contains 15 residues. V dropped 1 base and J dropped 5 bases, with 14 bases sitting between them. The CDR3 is CASSQVPSSVETQYF. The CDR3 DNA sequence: TGCGCCAGCAGCCAAGTCCCCTCCTCAGTGGAGACCCAGTACTTC.

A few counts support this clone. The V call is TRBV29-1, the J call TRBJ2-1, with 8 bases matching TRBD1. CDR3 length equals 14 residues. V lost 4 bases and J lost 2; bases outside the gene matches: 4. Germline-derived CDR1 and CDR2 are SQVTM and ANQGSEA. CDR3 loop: CSVGGTGAYNEQFF. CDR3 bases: TGCAGCGTTGGCGGGACAGGAGCCTACAATGAGCAGTTCTTC.

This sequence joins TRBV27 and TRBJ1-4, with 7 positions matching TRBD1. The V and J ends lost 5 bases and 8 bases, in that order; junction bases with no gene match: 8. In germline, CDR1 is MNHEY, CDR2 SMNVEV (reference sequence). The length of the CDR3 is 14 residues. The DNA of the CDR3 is TGTGCCAGCAGTGCCCGGGACAGTAGGGAAAAACTGTTTTTT. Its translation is CASSARDSREKLFF.

The CDR3: CASSQVTRTSGVQETQYF. The DNA for the CDR3 is TGCGCCAGCAGCCAAGTGACCCGGACTAGCGGGGTACAAGAGACCCAGTACTTC. The V gene is TRBV4-1, the J gene TRBJ2-5; 12 bases match TRBD2. The CDR3 totals 18 residues. Per germline, CDR1 MGHRA and CDR2 YSYEKL. V trimming: 1 base; J trimming: 2 bases; junction bases outside the gene matches: 8.

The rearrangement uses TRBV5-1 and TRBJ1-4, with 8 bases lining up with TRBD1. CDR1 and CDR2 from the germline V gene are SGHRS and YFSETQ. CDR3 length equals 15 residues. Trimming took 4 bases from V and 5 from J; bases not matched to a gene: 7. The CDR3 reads CASSLDRAPNEKLFF. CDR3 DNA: TGCGCCAGCAGCCTGGACAGGGCCCCCAATGAAAAACTGTTTTTT.

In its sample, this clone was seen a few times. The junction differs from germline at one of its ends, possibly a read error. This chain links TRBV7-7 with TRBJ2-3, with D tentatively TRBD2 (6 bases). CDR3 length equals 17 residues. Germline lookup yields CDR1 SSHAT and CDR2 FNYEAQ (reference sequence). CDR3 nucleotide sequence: TGTGCTAGCAGCTTAGGGGCCAGCGGGCCGTTTGAAGATACGCAGTATTTT. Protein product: CASSLGASGPFEDTQYF.

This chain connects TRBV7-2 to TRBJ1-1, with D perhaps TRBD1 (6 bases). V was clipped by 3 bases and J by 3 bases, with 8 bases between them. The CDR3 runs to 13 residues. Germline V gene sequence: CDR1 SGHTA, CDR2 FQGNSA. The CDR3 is CASSLDSYTEAFF. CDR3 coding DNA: TGTGCCAGCAGCTTGGACAGCTACACTGAAGCTTTCTTT.

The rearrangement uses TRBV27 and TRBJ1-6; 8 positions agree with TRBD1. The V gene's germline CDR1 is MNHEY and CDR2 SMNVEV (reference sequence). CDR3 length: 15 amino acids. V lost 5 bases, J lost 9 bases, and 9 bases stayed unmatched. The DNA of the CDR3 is TGTGCCAGCAGTATCGTCGGGGACAGGCGTTCACCCCTCCACTTT. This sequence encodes CASSIVGDRRSPLHF.

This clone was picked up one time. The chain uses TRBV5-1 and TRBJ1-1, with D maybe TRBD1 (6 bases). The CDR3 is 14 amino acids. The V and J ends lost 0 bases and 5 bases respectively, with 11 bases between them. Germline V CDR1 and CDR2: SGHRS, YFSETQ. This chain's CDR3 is CASSLGSGETEAFF. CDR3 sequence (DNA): TGCGCCAGCAGCTTGGGGTCAGGGGAGACTGAAGCTTTCTTT.

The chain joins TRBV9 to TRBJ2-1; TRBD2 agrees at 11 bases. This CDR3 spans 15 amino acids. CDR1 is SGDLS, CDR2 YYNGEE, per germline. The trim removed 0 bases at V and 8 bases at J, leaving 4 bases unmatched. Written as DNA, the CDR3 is TGTGCCAGCAGCGTAGTTAGCGGGGGGGCTTATGAGCAGTTCTTC. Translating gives CASSVVSGGAYEQFF.

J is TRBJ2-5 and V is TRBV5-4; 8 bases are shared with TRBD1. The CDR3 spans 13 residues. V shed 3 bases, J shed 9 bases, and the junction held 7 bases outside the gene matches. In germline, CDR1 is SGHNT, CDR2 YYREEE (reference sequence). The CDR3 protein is CASSSADRGSQYF. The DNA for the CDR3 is TGTGCCAGCAGCTCCGCTGACAGGGGTTCCCAGTACTTC.

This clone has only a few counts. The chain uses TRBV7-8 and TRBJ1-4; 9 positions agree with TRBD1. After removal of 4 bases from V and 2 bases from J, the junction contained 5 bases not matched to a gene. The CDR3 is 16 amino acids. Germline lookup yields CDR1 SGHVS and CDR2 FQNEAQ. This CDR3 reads CASSSLQGATNEKLFF. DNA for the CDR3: TGTGCCAGCAGCTCTTTACAGGGGGCGACTAATGAAAAACTGTTTTTT.

The CDR3 nucleotides read TGCAGCGTTGAAGATAGGGCCCGGACAGGGGTTGGAAACACCATATATTTT. Translating gives CSVEDRARTGVGNTIYF. The V and J genes are TRBV29-1 and TRBJ1-3; 9 bases map to TRBD1. The V segment lost 0 bases and the J segment 3 bases; nucleotides outside the gene matches: 9. The germline V gene encodes CDR1 SQVTM and CDR2 ANQGSEA. The CDR3 has 17 amino acids.

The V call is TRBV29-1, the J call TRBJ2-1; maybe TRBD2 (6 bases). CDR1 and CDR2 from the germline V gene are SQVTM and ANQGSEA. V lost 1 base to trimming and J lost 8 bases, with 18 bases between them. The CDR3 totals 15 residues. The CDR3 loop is CSVEVPSRGRDEQFF. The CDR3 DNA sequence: TGCAGCGTTGAAGTTCCTTCGCGGGGCCGTGATGAGCAGTTCTTC.

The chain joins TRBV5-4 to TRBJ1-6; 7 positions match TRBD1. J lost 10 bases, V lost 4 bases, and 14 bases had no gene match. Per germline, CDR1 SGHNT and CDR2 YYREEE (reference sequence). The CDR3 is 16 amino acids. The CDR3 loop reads CASSLEGTVRRSPLHF. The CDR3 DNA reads TGTGCCAGCAGCCTTGAAGGGACAGTGCGGAGATCACCCCTCCACTTT. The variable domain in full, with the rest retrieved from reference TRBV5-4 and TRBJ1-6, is ETGVTQSPTHLIKTRGQQVTLRCSSQSGHNTVSWYQQALGQGPQFIFQYYREEENGRGNFPPRFSGLQFPNYSSELNVNALELDDSALYLCASSLEGTVRRSPLHFGNGTRLTVT.

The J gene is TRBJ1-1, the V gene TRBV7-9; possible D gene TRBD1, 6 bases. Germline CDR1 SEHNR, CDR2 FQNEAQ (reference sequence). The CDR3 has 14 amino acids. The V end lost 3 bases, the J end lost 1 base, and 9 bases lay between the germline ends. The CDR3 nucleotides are TGTGCCAGCAGCTTCACAGGGTCGAACACTGAAGCTTTCTTT. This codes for CASSFTGSNTEAFF. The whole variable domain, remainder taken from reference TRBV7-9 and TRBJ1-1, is DTGVSQNPRHKITKRGQNVTFRCDPISEHNRLYWYRQTLGQGPEFLTYFQNEAQLEKSRLLSDRFSAERPKGSFSTLEIQRTEQGDSAMYLCASSFTGSNTEAFFGQGTRLTVV.